Listed here are 30 T cell receptor beta chains from one sample, sequenced in a study of beta chain features in type 1 diabetes. Findings and limits, study-wide: TCRB CDR3s from Type 1 diabetes patients were moderately but significantly shorter in all four CD4+ subsets.

Reverse transcription of all isolated RNA meant that expressed TCRB transcripts were sequenced. Here immunoSEQ multiplex PCR was the method, and the copy in TCRdb shows in-frame clones only, minus some. The data show roughly 330,000 clones, with approximately 13% seen just once and 0.013% to 0.015% held by the top ten. These receptors are not linked to any known antigen. The specimen sequenced was naive CD4+ T cells from blood. The receptors were sampled from a woman aged 18-29 years with type 1 diabetes.

V gene TRBV30 combines with J gene TRBJ1-3, with 7 bases identical to TRBD1. This CDR3 region has 13 residues. Per the germline V gene, CDR1 is GTSNPN and CDR2 is SVGIG (reference sequence). Trimming cost V 5 bases and J 3 bases; bases outside gene matches: 4. In nucleotides, the CDR3 is TGTGCCTGGGGGGGACAGCTTGGAAACACCATATATTTT. It encodes CAWGGQLGNTIYF.

V and J are TRBV5-1 and TRBJ2-6, with D unclear. V gave up 4 bases and J gave up 0 bases, with 8 bases separating them. The V gene's germline CDR1 is SGHRS and CDR2 YFSETQ. The CDR3 loop spans 15 amino acids. The CDR3 loop is CASSLRSSGANVLTF. DNA of the CDR3: TGCGCCAGCAGCCTTAGGAGCTCTGGGGCCAACGTCCTGACTTTC.

In its sample, this clone was seen a few times. V gene TRBV4-1 combines with J gene TRBJ2-1, with D perhaps matching TRBD1 (6 bases). Trimming left V 1 base short and J 6 bases short, with 7 bases between. In germline, CDR1 is MGHRA, CDR2 YSYEKL. The CDR3 spans 13 residues. The CDR3 nucleotides are TGCGCCAGCAGCCAAGCAGGGGTCAATGAGCAGTTCTTC. Protein: CASSQAGVNEQFF.

This clone was seen a few times. The chain's CDR3 is CASSLSGPRLVSGETQYF. CDR3 nucleotides: TGTGCCAGCAGTTTATCGGGCCCCCGACTAGTTTCCGGAGAGACCCAGTACTTC. V gene TRBV27 combines with J gene TRBJ2-5, with D possibly TRBD2 on 6 matching bases. Trimming took 0 bases from V and 4 from J, leaving 21 bases between them. This CDR3 spans 18 amino acids. Germline V gives CDR1 MNHEY, CDR2 SMNVEV (reference sequence).

The gene calls are TRBV5-1 and TRBJ2-5, with a weak D call TRBD1 (5 bases). V dropped 0 bases and J dropped 3 bases, with 6 bases sitting between them. The CDR3 contains 13 residues. Germline lookup yields CDR1 SGHRS and CDR2 YFSETQ. In DNA form, the CDR3 reads TGCGCCAGCAGCTTGGGACAGAAAGAGACCCAGTACTTC. It is translated as CASSLGQKETQYF.

The V and J genes are TRBV5-6 and TRBJ2-2; TRBD1 matches 7 bases. The ends lost 3 bases at V and 9 bases at J; junction bases unmatched: 11. The CDR3 sequence is 15 residues long. Germline V gene sequence: CDR1 SGHDT, CDR2 YYEEEE. The CDR3 protein is CASSSGRRGLRELFF. The DNA for the CDR3 is TGTGCCAGCAGCTCGGGCCGAAGGGGGCTGCGGGAGCTGTTTTTT.

A few counts support this clone. Other DNA sequences in the sample encode the same CDR3. The gene calls are TRBV7-8 and TRBJ2-7, with 7 positions matching TRBD1. The ends lost 5 bases at V and 0 bases at J; junction bases unmatched: 4. The CDR3 has 14 residues. The germline CDR1 and CDR2 sequences are SGHVS and FQNEAQ. The chain's CDR3 is CASSPRDSSYEQYF. The CDR3 coding sequence is TGTGCCAGCAGCCCCCGGGACAGCTCCTACGAGCAGTACTTC.

The V call is TRBV10-3, the J call TRBJ1-2; D is possibly TRBD1 (5 bases). CDR3 size: 15 residues. V was pared by 0 bases and J by 7 bases, with 15 bases between. The germline gives CDR1 ENHRY, CDR2 SYGVKD. CDR3 nucleotide sequence: TGTGCCATCAGTGAGTCTTTGGCAGGGCGGATTGGCTACACCTTC. Translation: CAISESLAGRIGYTF.

There are a few counts of this clone. The chain couples TRBV19 to TRBJ1-2, with unresolved D. V was shortened by 2 bases and J by 2 bases, with 12 bases between the two germline ends. In germline, CDR1 is LNHDA, CDR2 SQIVND (reference sequence). The CDR3 loop spans 15 amino acids. The CDR3 loop is CASSIRGLLNYGYTF. The CDR3 nucleotides read TGTGCCAGTAGTATAAGAGGACTTCTAAACTATGGCTACACCTTC.

This clone was observed a few times. The rearrangement uses TRBV4-3 and TRBJ1-1; TRBD1 might be the D (5 bases). Germline V lookup: CDR1 LGHNA, CDR2 YSLEER. Trimming took 1 base from V and 2 from J, leaving 14 bases between them. The length of the CDR3 is 16 residues. This chain's CDR3 is CASSQVSTAKNTEAFF. In nucleotides, the CDR3 is TGCGCCAGCAGCCAAGTCTCGACAGCGAAAAACACTGAAGCTTTCTTT.

The genes are TRBV7-2 and TRBJ2-7, with a weak D call TRBD1 (5 bases). CDR1 and CDR2 (germline): SGHTA, FQGNSA. The V and J ends lost 6 bases and 6 bases respectively, with 21 bases between them. The CDR3 is 15 residues long. CDR3 protein: CASSQQTASLAEQYF. The CDR3 bases are TGTGCCAGCAGTCAACAGACAGCATCCCTGGCCGAGCAGTACTTC.

CDR3 bases: TGTGCCATCACCCCGACAGGGGACACTGAAGCTTTCTTT. Translated: CAITPTGDTEAFF. This sequence joins TRBV10-3 and TRBJ1-1; 8 bases are shared with TRBD1. Germline CDR1 ENHRY, CDR2 SYGVKD. This CDR3 contains 13 residues. J lost 3 bases, V lost 7 bases, and 4 bases had no gene match.

Only a few counts were recorded for this clone. This chain links TRBV7-9 with TRBJ2-3; 9 nucleotides match TRBD2. There are 15 residues in the CDR3. Trimming removed 5 bases from V and 0 bases from J; junction bases left unmatched: 3. Germline V lookup: CDR1 SEHNR, CDR2 FQNEAQ (reference sequence). CDR3 bases: TGTGCCAGCAGCCTTAGCGGGAGTAGCACAGATACGCAGTATTTT. Residues: CASSLSGSSTDTQYF.

Only a few counts were recorded for this clone. The V gene is TRBV29-1, the J gene TRBJ2-1; 7 positions match TRBD1. Germline assignment: CDR1 SQVTM and CDR2 ANQGSEA. CDR3 length: 12 residues. V lost 7 bases and J lost 10; bases outside the gene matches: 10. CDR3 DNA: TGCAGCGCCAAAACGGGACAGAGCGAGCAGTTCTTC. It yields the protein CSAKTGQSEQFF.

This clone showed up just a few times. The chain recombines TRBV18 with TRBJ2-7; D is ambiguous. Deletions cut 0 bases from V and 3 bases from J, with 9 bases between. This CDR3 has 14 amino acids. CDR1 is KGHSH, CDR2 LQKENI, per germline. The CDR3 loop reads CASSPPRSVYEQYF. In DNA, the CDR3 is TGTGCCAGCTCACCACCCCGCAGTGTCTACGAGCAGTACTTC.

This clone was seen more than once but under ten times. The chain combines TRBV5-4 with TRBJ2-7; perhaps TRBD2 as D (6 bases). Per germline, CDR1 SGHNT and CDR2 YYREEE (reference sequence). The ends were cut back, 1 base at V and 0 bases at J, with 17 bases in the middle. CDR3 length: 17 residues. CDR3 sequence (DNA): TGTGCCAGCAGCTTGAGACTTTCAGCGGGTGGCTCCTACGAGCAGTACTTC. Amino acids: CASSLRLSAGGSYEQYF.

This clone has more than one count but fewer than ten. This chain links TRBV4-2 with TRBJ2-7, with a tentative D call TRBD2 (5 bases). The germline CDR1 and CDR2 sequences are LGHNA and YNFKEQ. V gave up 3 bases and J gave up 9 bases, with 15 bases separating them. The CDR3 length is 13 residues. CDR3 loop: CASSQETPGGQYF. As DNA, the CDR3 is TGTGCCAGCAGCCAGGAGACCCCCGGAGGGCAGTACTTC.

This clone has a handful of counts. The chain links TRBV7-9 to TRBJ2-7, with a weak D call TRBD1 (6 bases). Per germline, CDR1 SEHNR and CDR2 FQNEAQ (reference sequence). Trimming stripped 1 base from V and 3 bases from J, with 7 bases between. The CDR3 loop spans 13 amino acids. DNA for the CDR3: TGTGCCAGCAGCTTAGACAGGGTCTACGAGCAGTACGTC. Protein sequence: CASSLDRVYEQYV.

This clone was observed a handful of times. The rearrangement links TRBV11-2 to TRBJ1-1; possibly TRBD1 for D (5 bases). The CDR3 covers 14 residues. Trimming left V 5 bases short and J 9 bases short, with 19 bases between. CDR1 and CDR2 from the germline V gene are SGHAT and FQNNGV. CDR3 residues: CASSTPHRGNQAFF. The CDR3 DNA reads TGTGCCAGCAGCACACCCCACCGGGGGAATCAAGCTTTCTTT.

This clone was recorded a few times. DNA for the CDR3: TGCGCCAGCAGCTTGGAGGTCGGGAGCCCCACCGGGGAGCTGTTTTTT. Its translation: CASSLEVGSPTGELFF. The chain has TRBV5-1 and TRBJ2-2, with D maybe TRBD2 (6 bases). Germline V gene lookup returns CDR1 SGHRS and CDR2 YFSETQ. The CDR3 extends over 16 amino acids. V was cut by 0 bases and J by 4 bases, with 13 bases left in between.

This chain links TRBV7-2 with TRBJ1-3, with D uncertain. Germline assignment: CDR1 SGHTA and CDR2 FQGNSA. The CDR3 consists of 13 residues. The V and J ends lost 7 bases and 4 bases respectively, with 11 bases between them. Written as DNA, the CDR3 is TGTGCCAGCACCCCAGGCGGGGGAAACACCATATATTTT. Residues: CASTPGGGNTIYF.

In its sample, this clone was seen a few times. The V gene is TRBV4-3, the J gene TRBJ2-7; 9 bases are shared with TRBD1. Germline CDR1 and CDR2: LGHNA and YSLEER. The CDR3 has 17 amino acids. J gave up 1 base and V 1 base, and 8 bases lay outside the gene matches. Here the CDR3 reads CASSQVPPGQGSYEQYV. The CDR3 coding sequence is TGCGCCAGCAGCCAAGTTCCACCGGGACAGGGTTCCTACGAGCAGTACGTC.

This clone was seen more than once but under ten times. The V and J genes are TRBV18 and TRBJ1-1, with a tentative D call TRBD1 (5 bases). This CDR3 comprises 12 residues. Germline CDR1 and CDR2: KGHSH and LQKENI. The V and J ends lost 10 bases and 1 base respectively, with 10 bases between them. The DNA for the CDR3 is TGTGCCACCGGGGGGGGGAACACTGAAGCTTTCTTT. Its translation: CATGGGNTEAFF.

The J gene is TRBJ2-1, the V gene TRBV5-1; D might be TRBD1 (6 bases). CDR3 length: 15 residues. Germline loops: CDR1 SGHRS, CDR2 YFSETQ. The V and J ends lost 0 bases and 2 bases respectively, with 9 bases between them. The CDR3 protein is CASSLGQVPYNEQFF. In DNA form, the CDR3 reads TGCGCCAGCAGCTTGGGACAGGTCCCCTACAATGAGCAGTTCTTC.

V gene TRBV29-1 combines with J gene TRBJ1-1, with TRBD1 as a possible D gene (6 bases). Germline values: CDR1 SQVTM, CDR2 ANQGSEA. CDR3 length: 12 amino acids. Trimming took 6 bases from V and 4 from J, leaving 12 bases between them. CDR3: CSVNRESTEAFF. CDR3 DNA sequence: TGCAGCGTCAACAGGGAATCCACTGAAGCTTTCTTT.

The chain recombines TRBV5-1 with TRBJ2-7; 7 bases align to TRBD1. Germline assignment: CDR1 SGHRS and CDR2 YFSETQ. Unmatched junction bases numbered 3, after V lost 0 bases and J lost 3 bases. The CDR3 runs to 14 residues. In DNA form, the CDR3 reads TGCGCCAGCAGCTTGGGACAGGGTGGCTACGAGCAGTACGTC. It specifies CASSLGQGGYEQYV.

V is TRBV9 and J is TRBJ2-1, with 11 bases identical to TRBD2. CDR3 length equals 15 residues. V was clipped by 0 bases and J by 6 bases; unmatched bases: 2. Germline CDR1 and CDR2: SGDLS and YYNGEE. Written as DNA, the CDR3 is TGTGCCAGCAGCGTAGCGGGACTAGCGGTCAATGAGCAGTTCTTC. Translation gives CASSVAGLAVNEQFF.

The chain recombines TRBV6-1 with TRBJ2-1, with unresolved D. Between the trimmed V and J ends, which lost 4 bases and 4 bases, there was a span of 5 bases. Germline lookup yields CDR1 MNHNS and CDR2 SASEGT. The CDR3 sequence is 12 residues long. This CDR3 reads CASSARYNEQFF. For the CDR3, the DNA is TGTGCCAGCAGTGCCCGTTACAATGAGCAGTTCTTC.

This clone has just a few counts. This chain links TRBV30 with TRBJ2-1, with a possible D match to TRBD1 (5 bases). Trimming cost V 0 bases and J 5 bases, with 14 bases left between them. This CDR3 is built from 15 residues. Germline V lookup: CDR1 GTSNPN, CDR2 SVGIG (reference sequence). The CDR3 sequence is CAWSVRGNLNNEQFF. CDR3 bases: TGTGCCTGGAGTGTAAGGGGTAATCTCAACAATGAGCAGTTCTTC.

A few counts support this clone. The V call is TRBV29-1, the J call TRBJ1-1, with a possible D match to TRBD1 (6 bases). The CDR3 is made up of 13 amino acids. Germline CDR1 SQVTM, CDR2 ANQGSEA. Deletions cut 4 bases from V and 4 bases from J, with 13 bases between. The CDR3 loop is CSVANRAGTEAFF. CDR3 sequence (DNA): TGCAGCGTTGCGAACAGGGCGGGCACTGAAGCTTTCTTT.